This TCR beta chain derives from a study of blood T cell repertoires in COVID-19. Study-level information: Sources were T cells, B-cell-depleted T cells, or PBMCs; the material itself was cDNA or gDNA.

Original analysis: Cell counts per sample came from amplifying reference gene primers. The table came from immunoSEQ multiplex PCR; TCRdb's copy has only in-frame clones and leaves some out. V and J calls and clone size come straight from that table; D and trimming were deduced from the DNA. This repertoire shows approximately 83,000 clones, about 77% found once; its top ten account for approximately 9.3%. Trimming left V 5 bases short and J 5 bases short, with 13 bases between. Per the germline V gene, CDR1 is SGHTA and CDR2 is FQGNSA. The CDR3 length is 14 residues. This receptor was obtained from an elderly woman with acute or convalescent COVID-19. Sequencing used peripheral blood. The V call is TRBV7-2, the J call TRBJ1-5, with a weak D call TRBD1 (6 bases). This CDR3 reads CASSDWGRDQPQHF. The CDR3 DNA sequence: TGTGCCAGCAGCGATTGGGGGCGCGATCAGCCCCAGCATTTT.